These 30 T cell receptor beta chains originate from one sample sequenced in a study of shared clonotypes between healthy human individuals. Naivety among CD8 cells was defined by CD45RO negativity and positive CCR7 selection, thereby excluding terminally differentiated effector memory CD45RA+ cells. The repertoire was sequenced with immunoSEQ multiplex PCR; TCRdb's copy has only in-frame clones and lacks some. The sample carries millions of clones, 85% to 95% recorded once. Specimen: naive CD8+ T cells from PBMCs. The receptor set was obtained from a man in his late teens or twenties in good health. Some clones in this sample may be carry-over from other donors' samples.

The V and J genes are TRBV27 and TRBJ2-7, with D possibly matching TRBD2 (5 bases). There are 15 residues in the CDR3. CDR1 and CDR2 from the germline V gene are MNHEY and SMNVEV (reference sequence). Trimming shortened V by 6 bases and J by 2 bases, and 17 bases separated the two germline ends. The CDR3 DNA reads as TGTGCCAGCAGACCGGGCCTCCCCGGGGCCTACGAGCAGTACTTC. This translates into CASRPGLPGAYEQYF.

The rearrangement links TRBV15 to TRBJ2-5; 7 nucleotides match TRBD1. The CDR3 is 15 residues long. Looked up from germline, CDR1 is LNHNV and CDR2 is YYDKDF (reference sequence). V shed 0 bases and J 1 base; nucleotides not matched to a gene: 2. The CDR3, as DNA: TGTGCCACCAGCAGAGAAGGGACAGCCCAAGAGACCCAGTACTTC. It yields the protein CATSREGTAQETQYF.

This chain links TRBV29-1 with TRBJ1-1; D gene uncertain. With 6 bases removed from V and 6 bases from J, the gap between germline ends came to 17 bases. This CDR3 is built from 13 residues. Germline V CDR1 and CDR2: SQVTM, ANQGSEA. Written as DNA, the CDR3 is TGCAGCGTGCACCCGGGGATTATGTCTGAAGCTTTCTTT. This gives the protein CSVHPGIMSEAFF.

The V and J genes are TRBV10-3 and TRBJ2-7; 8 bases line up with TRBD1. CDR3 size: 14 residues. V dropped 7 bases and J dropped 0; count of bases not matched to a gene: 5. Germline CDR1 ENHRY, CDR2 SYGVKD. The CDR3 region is CAITSGGYSYEQYF. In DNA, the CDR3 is TGTGCCATCACCTCAGGGGGCTACTCCTACGAGCAGTACTTC.

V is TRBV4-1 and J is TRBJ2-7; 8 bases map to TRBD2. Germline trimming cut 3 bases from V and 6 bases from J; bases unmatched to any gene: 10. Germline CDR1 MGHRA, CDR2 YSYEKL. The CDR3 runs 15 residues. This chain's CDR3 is CASSQSAGATLEQYF. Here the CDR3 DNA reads TGCGCCAGCAGCCAGTCAGCGGGAGCGACTCTCGAGCAGTACTTC.

This CDR3 is CASSHTLAGGPADTQYF. The CDR3 DNA reads TGCGCCAGCAGCCATACCCTAGCGGGAGGGCCTGCAGATACGCAGTATTTT. The genes are TRBV4-1 and TRBJ2-3, with TRBD2 matching over 12 bases. Germline V lookup: CDR1 MGHRA, CDR2 YSYEKL. The length of the CDR3 is 17 residues. V dropped 3 bases and J dropped 4; count of bases not matched to a gene: 8.

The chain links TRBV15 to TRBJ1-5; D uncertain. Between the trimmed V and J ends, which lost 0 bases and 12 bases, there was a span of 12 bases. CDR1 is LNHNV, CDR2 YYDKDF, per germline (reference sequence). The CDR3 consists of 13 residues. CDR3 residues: CATSRDQENSQHF. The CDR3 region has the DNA TGTGCCACCAGCAGAGATCAAGAGAACAGCCAGCATTTT.

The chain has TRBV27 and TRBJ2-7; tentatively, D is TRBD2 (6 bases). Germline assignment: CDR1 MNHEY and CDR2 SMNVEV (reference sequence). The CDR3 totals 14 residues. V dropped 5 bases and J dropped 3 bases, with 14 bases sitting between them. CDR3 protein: CASSINPGVYEQYF. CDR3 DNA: TGTGCCAGCAGTATAAACCCGGGAGTCTACGAGCAGTACTTC.

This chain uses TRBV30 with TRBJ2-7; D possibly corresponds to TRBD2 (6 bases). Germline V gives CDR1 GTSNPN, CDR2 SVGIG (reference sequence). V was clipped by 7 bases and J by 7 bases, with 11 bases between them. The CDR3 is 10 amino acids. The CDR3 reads CASGVEEQYF. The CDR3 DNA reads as TGTGCCTCGGGAGTGGAGGAGCAGTACTTC.

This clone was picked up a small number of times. DNA of the CDR3: TGTGCCAGCAGTCAACTAGCGGCGAGCTCCTACAATGAGCAGTTCTTC. It encodes CASSQLAASSYNEQFF. The chain is built from TRBV27 and TRBJ2-1; TRBD2 aligns across 8 bases. Germline V gene lookup returns CDR1 MNHEY and CDR2 SMNVEV (reference sequence). V shed 5 bases and J 0 bases; nucleotides not matched to a gene: 6. This CDR3 is built from 16 residues.

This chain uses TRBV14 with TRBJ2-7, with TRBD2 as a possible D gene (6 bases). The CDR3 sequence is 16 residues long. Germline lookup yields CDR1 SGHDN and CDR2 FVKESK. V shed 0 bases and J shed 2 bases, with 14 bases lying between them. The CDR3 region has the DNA TGTGCCAGCAGCCAAGAATGGAGGGGACCCCCCTACGAGCAGTACTTC. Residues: CASSQEWRGPPYEQYF.

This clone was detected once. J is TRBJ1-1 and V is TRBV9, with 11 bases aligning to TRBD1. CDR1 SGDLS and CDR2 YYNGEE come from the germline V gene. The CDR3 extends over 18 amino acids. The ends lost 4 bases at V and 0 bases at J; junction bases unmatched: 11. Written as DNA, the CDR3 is TGTGCCAGCAGCATCCGGACAGGGGGCGTCTGCATGAACACTGAAGCTTTCTTT. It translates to CASSIRTGGVCMNTEAFF.

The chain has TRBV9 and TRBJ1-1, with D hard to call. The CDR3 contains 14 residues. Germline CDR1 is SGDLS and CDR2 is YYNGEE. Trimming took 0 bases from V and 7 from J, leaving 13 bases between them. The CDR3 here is CASSVGGVGNEAFF. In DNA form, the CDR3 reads TGTGCCAGCAGCGTAGGAGGCGTGGGGAATGAAGCTTTCTTT.

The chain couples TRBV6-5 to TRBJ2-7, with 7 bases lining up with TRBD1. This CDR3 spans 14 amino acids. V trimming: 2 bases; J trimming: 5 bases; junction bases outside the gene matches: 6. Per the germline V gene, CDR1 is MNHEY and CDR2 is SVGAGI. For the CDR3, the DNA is TGTGCCAGCAGTTACCAGGCAGGGGGTAACGAGCAGTACTTC. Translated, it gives CASSYQAGGNEQYF.

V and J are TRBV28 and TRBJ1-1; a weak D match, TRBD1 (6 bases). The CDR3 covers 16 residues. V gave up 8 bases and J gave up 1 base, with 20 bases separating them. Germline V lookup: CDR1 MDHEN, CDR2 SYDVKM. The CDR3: CASFWGQGVKNTEAFF. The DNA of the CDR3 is TGTGCCAGCTTTTGGGGGCAGGGCGTAAAGAACACTGAAGCTTTCTTT.

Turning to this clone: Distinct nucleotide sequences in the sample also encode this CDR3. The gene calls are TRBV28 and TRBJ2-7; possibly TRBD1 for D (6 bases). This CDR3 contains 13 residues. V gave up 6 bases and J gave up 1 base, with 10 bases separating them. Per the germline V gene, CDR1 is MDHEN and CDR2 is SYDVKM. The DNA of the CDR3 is TGTGCCAGCAGAGGAACAGGGTCCTACGAGCAGTACTTC. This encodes CASRGTGSYEQYF.

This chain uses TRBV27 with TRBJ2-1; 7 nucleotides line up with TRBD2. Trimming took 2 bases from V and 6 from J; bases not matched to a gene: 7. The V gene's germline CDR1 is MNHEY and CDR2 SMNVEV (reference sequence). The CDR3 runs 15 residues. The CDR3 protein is CASSLVAGVVNEQFF. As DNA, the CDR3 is TGTGCCAGCAGTTTAGTTGCGGGAGTCGTCAATGAGCAGTTCTTC.

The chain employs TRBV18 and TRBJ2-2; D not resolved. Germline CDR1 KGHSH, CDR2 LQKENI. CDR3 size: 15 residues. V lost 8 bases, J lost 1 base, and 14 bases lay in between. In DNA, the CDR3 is TGTGCCAGCCCGGCGCGAGGTTGGAACACCGGGGAGCTGTTTTTT. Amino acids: CASPARGWNTGELFF.

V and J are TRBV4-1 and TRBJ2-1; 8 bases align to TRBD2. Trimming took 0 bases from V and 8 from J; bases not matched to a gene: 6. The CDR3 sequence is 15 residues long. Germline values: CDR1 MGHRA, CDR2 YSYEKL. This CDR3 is CASSQDSGGVDEQFF. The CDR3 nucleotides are TGCGCCAGCAGCCAAGACTCGGGAGGGGTGGATGAGCAGTTCTTC.

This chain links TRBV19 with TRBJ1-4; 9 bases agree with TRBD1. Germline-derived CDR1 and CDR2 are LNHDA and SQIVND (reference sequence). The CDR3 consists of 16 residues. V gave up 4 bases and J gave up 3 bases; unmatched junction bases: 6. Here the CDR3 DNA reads TGTGCCAGTAGTACCGGGACAGGGTGGTCTAATGAAAAACTGTTTTTT. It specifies CASSTGTGWSNEKLFF.

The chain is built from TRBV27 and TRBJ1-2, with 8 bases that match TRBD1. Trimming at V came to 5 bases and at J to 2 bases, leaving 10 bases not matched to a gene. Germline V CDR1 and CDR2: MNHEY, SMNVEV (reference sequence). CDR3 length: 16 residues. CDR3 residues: CASSPSAGQANYGYTF. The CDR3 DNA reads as TGTGCCAGCAGTCCAAGCGCGGGACAGGCGAACTATGGCTACACCTTC.

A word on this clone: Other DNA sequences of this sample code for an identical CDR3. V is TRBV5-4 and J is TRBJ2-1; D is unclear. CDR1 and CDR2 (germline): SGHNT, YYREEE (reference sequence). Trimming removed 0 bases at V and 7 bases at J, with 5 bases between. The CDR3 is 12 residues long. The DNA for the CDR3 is TGTGCCAGCAGCTTGGTTGTGAATGAGCAGTTCTTC. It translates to CASSLVVNEQFF.

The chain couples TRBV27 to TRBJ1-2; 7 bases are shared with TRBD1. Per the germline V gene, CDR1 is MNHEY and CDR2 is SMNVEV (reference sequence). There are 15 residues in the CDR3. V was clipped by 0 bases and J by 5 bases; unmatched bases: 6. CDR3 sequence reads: CASSLSDRVGYGYTF. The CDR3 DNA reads TGTGCCAGCAGTTTATCAGACAGGGTGGGGTATGGCTACACCTTC.

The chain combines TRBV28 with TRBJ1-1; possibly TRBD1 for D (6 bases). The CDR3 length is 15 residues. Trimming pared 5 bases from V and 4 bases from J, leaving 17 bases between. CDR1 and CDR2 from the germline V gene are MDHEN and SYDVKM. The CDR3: CASSPVTGFVTEAFF. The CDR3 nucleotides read TGTGCCAGCAGTCCGGTCACAGGGTTCGTCACTGAAGCTTTCTTT. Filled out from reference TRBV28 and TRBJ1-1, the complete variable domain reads DVKVTQSSRYLVKRTGEKVFLECVQDMDHENMFWYRQDPGLGLRLIYFSYDVKMKEKGDIPEGYSVSREKKERFSLILESASTNQTSMYLCASSPVTGFVTEAFFGQGTRLTVV.

The CDR3 spells CASRGLAGGHGELFF. The CDR3 coding sequence is TGTGCCAGCAGGGGACTAGCGGGAGGGCACGGGGAGCTGTTTTTT. The chain is built from TRBV27 and TRBJ2-2; 16 bases are shared with TRBD2. Per the germline V gene, CDR1 is MNHEY and CDR2 is SMNVEV (reference sequence). The CDR3 is 15 residues long. Trimming removed 6 bases from V and 7 bases from J; junction bases left unmatched: 2.

Written as DNA, the CDR3 is TGTGCCAGCAGCGTACGAGGGACCGCTGAAGCTTTCTTT. It codes for CASSVRGTAEAFF. The gene calls are TRBV9 and TRBJ1-1; TRBD1 is a possible D gene (5 bases). V lost 1 base and J 6 bases, leaving 10 bases between the germline ends. CDR1 is SGDLS, CDR2 YYNGEE, per germline. CDR3 size: 13 residues. Complete variable domain (other parts from reference TRBV9 and TRBJ1-1): DSGVTQTPKHLITATGQRVTLRCSPRSGDLSVYWYQQSLDQGLQFLIQYYNGEERAKGNILERFSAQQFPDLHSELNLSSLELGDSALYFCASSVRGTAEAFFGQGTRLTVV.

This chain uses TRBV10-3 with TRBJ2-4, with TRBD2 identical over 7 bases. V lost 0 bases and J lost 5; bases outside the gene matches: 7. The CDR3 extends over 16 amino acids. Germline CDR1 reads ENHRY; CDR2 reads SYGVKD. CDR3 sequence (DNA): TGTGCCATCAGTGAGTCTCTAGCGGACCTTGAAAACATTCAGTACTTC. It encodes CAISESLADLENIQYF.

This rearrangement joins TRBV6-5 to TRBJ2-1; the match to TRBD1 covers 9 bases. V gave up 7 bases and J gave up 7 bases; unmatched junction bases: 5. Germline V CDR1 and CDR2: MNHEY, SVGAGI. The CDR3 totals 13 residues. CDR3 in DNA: TGTGCCAGCAAGGACAGGGGACGGAATGAGCAGTTCTTC. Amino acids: CASKDRGRNEQFF.

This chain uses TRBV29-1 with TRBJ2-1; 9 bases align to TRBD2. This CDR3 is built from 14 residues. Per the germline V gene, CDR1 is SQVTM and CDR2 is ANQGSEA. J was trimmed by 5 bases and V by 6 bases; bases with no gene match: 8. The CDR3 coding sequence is TGCAGCGTACCGGGACTAGCAGTCCACAATGAGCAGTTCTTC. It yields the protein CSVPGLAVHNEQFF.

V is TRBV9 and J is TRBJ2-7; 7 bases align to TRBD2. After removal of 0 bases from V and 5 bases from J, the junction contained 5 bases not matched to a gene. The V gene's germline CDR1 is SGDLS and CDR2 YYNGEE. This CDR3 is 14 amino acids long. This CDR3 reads CASSVVAGANEQYF. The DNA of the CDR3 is TGTGCCAGCAGCGTAGTCGCGGGAGCGAACGAGCAGTACTTC.